A single T cell receptor beta chain is shown here with its context. Its matching antigen is unknown. Germline CDR1 DFQATT, CDR2 SNEGSKA (reference sequence). The CDR3 spans 17 residues. V lost 5 bases and J lost 2, with 22 bases in between. This specimen belongs to a study of blood T cells in healthy people across ages. Then a second PCR, running roughly 7 to 11 cycles, was carried out with a sample-barcoded 5' primer and a J-beta primer mix. TCRdb re-derived calls from the 5' RACE reads in MiXCR, one entry per CDR3 protein. Here the sample spans 850,000 to 1,000,000 distinct CDR3 sequences, roughly half being singletons. The study, taken as a whole, reports: Underestimates were what the diversity estimates from one million T cells were considered to be. Unsorted PBMCs ruled out conclusive naive versus antigen-experienced comparison. Naive T cell percentage and TCR beta diversity correlated strongly.

This clonotype originated in a woman in her fifties or sixties in good health. The sequenced sample consisted of blood. The chain carries TRBV20-1 and TRBJ2-1; D gene ambiguous. The CDR3 reads CSAPPFFGPSPYNEQFF. Written as DNA, the CDR3 is TGCAGTGCTCCCCCATTTTTTGGTCCCTCTCCCTACAATGAGCAGTTCTTC.